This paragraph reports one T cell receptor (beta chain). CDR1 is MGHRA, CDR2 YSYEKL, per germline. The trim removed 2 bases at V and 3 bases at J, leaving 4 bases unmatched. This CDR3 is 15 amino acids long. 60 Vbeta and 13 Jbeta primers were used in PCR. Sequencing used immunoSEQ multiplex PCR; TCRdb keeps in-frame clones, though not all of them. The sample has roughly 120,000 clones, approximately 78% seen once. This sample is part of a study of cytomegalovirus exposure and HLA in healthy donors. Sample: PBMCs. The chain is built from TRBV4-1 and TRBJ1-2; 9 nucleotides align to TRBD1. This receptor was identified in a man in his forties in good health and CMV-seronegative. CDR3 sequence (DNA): TGCGCCAGCAGCCAACCGGGACAGGGATACTATGGCTACACCTTC. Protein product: CASSQPGQGYYGYTF.